Listed below are T cell receptor beta chains from one sample, sequenced in a study of T cells after yellow fever vaccination. MiXCR was run by TCRdb on the 5' RACE reads, yielding one entry per CDR3 protein. There are about 160,000 distinct CDR3 sequences in the sample; approximately 10% occur only once, and approximately 39% lies in the top ten. Sequences were derived from CD8+ T cells sorted from PBMCs, sampled 45 days after the yellow fever booster vaccination. These receptors all stem from a man younger than 35 who received the YFV17D yellow fever vaccine. The CDR3 runs from the conserved cysteine through the conserved F or W. Fields, in order: V gene, CDR3 length, J gene, CDR3 protein.

TRBV7-6	15	TRBJ2-1	CASSKLAGGRNEQFF
TRBV5-1	15	TRBJ2-3	CASSLEGQYTVTQYF
TRBV6-2/TRBV6-3	14	TRBJ2-2	CASKGGQNTGELFF
TRBV4-3	15	TRBJ2-5	CASSQELGPQETQYF
TRBV7-2	16	TRBJ2-7	CASSLDGQESSYEQYF
TRBV4-3	14	TRBJ2-7	CASSQGTEGYEQYF
TRBV12-3/TRBV12-4	16	TRBJ1-6	CASSLRGIEYNSPLHF
TRBV29-1	16	TRBJ2-3	CSAPDTTGNSPDTQYF
TRBV9	13	TRBJ1-2	CASSATGLYGYTF
TRBV7-9	15	TRBJ2-4	CASSRRGRAKNIQYF
TRBV29-1	14	TRBJ2-2	CSVGGGGITGELFF
TRBV3-2	13	TRBJ2-1	CASSRCMRPEQFF
TRBV5-1	16	TRBJ1-6	CASSSSTGVLNSPLHF
TRBV15	16	TRBJ2-4	CATSGRGAQAVGIQYF
TRBV24-1	16	TRBJ2-5	CATSDVGQGLQETQYF
TRBV5-1	14	TRBJ2-2	CASSLETTVEGLFF
TRBV5-5	15	TRBJ1-1	CASPPSGTGPTEAFF
TRBV6-6	13	TRBJ1-1	CASSYSSNTEAFF
TRBV7-2	16	TRBJ2-1	CASSPGRDRGPPEQFF
TRBV7-6	14	TRBJ2-7	CASSQSRGGHEQYF
TRBV12-3/TRBV12-4	13	TRBJ1-1	CASSLGPGTEAFF
TRBV5-4	14	TRBJ2-4	CASSLEGRGDIQYF
TRBV27	13	TRBJ1-5	CASSLSAGQPQHF
TRBV7-8	15	TRBJ1-5	CASSLGLGLLAPQHF
TRBV29-1	11	TRBJ1-2	CSDRGLVGYTF
TRBV29-1	12	TRBJ2-3	CSPQFGADTQYF
TRBV12-3/TRBV12-4	14	TRBJ2-4	CASSLAGPQHIQYF
TRBV5-1	12	TRBJ2-5	CASSLDQETQYF
TRBV2	15	TRBJ2-7	CASRESTGELYEQYF